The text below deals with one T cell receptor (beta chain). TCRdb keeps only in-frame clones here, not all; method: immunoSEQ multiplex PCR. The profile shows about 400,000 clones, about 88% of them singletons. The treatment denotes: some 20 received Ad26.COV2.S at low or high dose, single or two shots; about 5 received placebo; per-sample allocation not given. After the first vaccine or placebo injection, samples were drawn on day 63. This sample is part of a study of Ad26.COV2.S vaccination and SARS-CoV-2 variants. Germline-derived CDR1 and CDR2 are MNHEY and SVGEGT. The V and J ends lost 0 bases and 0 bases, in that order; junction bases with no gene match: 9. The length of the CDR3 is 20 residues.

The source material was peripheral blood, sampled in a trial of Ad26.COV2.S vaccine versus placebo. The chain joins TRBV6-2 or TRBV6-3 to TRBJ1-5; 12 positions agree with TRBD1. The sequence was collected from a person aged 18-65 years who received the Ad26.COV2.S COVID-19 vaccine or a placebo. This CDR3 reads CASSYSRDRGRPYSNQPQHF. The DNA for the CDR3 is TGTGCCAGCAGTTACTCCCGGGACAGGGGGCGCCCTTATAGCAATCAGCCCCAGCATTTT.